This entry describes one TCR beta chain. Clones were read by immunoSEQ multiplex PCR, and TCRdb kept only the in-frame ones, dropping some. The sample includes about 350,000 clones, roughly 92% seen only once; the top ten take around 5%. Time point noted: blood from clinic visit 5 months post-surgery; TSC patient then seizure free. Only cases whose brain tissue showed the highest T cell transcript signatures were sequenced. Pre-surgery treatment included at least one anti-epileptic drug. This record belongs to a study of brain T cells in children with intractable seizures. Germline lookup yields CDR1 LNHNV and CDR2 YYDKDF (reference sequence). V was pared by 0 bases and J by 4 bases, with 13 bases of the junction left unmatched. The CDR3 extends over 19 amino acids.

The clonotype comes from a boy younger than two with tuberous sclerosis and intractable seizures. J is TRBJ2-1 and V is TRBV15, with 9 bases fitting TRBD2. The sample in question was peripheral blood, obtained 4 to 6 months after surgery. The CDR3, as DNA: TGTGCCACCAGCAGAGATCGGGACGGCGGGAGGGCCGAGTACAATGAGCAGTTCTTC. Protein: CATSRDRDGGRAEYNEQFF.